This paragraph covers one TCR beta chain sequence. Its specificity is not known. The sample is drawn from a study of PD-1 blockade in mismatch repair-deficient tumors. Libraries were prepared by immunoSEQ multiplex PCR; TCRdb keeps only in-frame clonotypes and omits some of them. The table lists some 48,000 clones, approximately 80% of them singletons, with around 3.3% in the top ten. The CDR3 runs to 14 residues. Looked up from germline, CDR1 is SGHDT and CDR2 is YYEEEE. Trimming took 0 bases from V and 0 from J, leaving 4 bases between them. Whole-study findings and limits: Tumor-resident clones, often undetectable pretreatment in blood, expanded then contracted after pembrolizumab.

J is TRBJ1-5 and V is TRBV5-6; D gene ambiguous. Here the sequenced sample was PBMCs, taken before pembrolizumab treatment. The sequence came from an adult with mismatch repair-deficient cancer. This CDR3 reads CASSLVDSNQPQHF. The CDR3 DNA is TGTGCCAGCAGCTTGGTGGATAGCAATCAGCCCCAGCATTTT.